What follows is one T cell receptor beta chain and its context. It was during active infection that Seattle patients were enrolled and then longitudinally followed. V lost 4 bases to trimming and J lost 6 bases; unmatched junction nucleotides: 4. Per the germline V gene, CDR1 is LGHDT and CDR2 is YNNKEL (reference sequence). The CDR3 has 13 residues. This specimen comes from a study of blood T cell repertoires in COVID-19. Across the study: Sites across the United States, Italy and Spain contributed samples from acute and convalescent COVID-19.

Original processing methods: From reference gene primer amplification, estimates of nucleated cell counts were derived. The method was immunoSEQ multiplex PCR; TCRdb's version includes in-frame clones alone and lacks a portion of them. V and J calls and clone size are those listed in that table; D and trimming were worked out from the DNA. The data hold a few hundred thousand clones, with 65% to 90% observed a single time. The specimen was peripheral blood. The receptor was isolated from a woman aged 55-75 years with COVID-19, enrolled during active disease. The chain couples TRBV3-1 (or the pseudogene TRBV3-2) to TRBJ2-3; 7 bases map to TRBD2. CDR3 sequence: CASSPLGGDTQYF. The CDR3 nucleotides are TGTGCCAGCAGCCCCTTGGGGGGGGATACGCAGTATTTT.